This T cell receptor (beta chain) was captured by sequencing in a study of response to subunit inactivated influenza vaccine. Points from the study as a whole: It was the authors' suggestion that each seasonal influenza vaccination recruits few new T cells.

This clonotype was recorded many times. Its antigen remains unidentified. The germline V gene encodes CDR1 SGHKS and CDR2 YYEKEE (reference sequence). The ends lost 1 base at V and 5 bases at J; junction bases unmatched: 4. This CDR3 spans 14 amino acids. One entry per CDR3 protein results from TCRdb running MiXCR on the RT-PCR reads. The data show 610,000 or so distinct CDR3 sequences, with less than 15% seen just once and 11% held by the top ten. This chain connects TRBV5-5 to TRBJ2-5, with 8 positions matching TRBD1. Sequencing was performed on PBMCs from blood, taken approximately 12 days after vaccination. This TCR derives from a man aged 45-60 years who received an inactivated influenza vaccine. The CDR3, as DNA: TGTGCCAGCAGCTTGCAGGGGGCTGGGGAGACCCAGTACTTC. Its protein product is CASSLQGAGETQYF.